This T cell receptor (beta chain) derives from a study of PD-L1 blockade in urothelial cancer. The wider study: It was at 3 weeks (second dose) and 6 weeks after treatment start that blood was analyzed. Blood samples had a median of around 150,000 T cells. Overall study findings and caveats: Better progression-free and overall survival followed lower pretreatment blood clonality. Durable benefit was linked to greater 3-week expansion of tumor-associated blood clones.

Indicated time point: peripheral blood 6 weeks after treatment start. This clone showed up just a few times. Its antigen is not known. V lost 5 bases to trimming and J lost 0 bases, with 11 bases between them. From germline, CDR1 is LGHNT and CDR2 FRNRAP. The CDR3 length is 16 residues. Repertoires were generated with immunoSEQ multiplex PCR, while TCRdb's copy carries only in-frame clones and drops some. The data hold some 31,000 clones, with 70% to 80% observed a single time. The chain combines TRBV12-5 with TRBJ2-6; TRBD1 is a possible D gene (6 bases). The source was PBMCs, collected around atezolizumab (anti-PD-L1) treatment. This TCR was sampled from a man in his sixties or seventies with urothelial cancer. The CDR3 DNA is TGTGCTAGTGGTGGGGGCCTCAGCTCTGGGGCCAACGTCCTGACTTTC. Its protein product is CASGGGLSSGANVLTF.